These 15 T cell receptor beta chains originate from one sample sequenced in a study of blood T cell repertoires in COVID-19. Produced via immunoSEQ multiplex PCR; TCRdb's table is partial and in-frame only. The sample lists about 98,000 clones, around 84% seen once, with 4.5% in the top ten. Sequenced input: peripheral blood. These receptors were obtained from a human donor in a cohort sampled during active COVID-19.

The rearrangement joins TRBV27 to TRBJ2-5, with 7 bases matching TRBD1. This CDR3 region has 20 residues. Germline-derived CDR1 and CDR2 are MNHEY and SMNVEV (reference sequence). With 2 bases clipped from V and 4 bases from J, the junction kept 22 bases outside the gene matches. The DNA for the CDR3 is TGTGCCAGCAGTTTAGGCGCCCGGGACAGATCTACCTCGGTTGCAGAGACCCAGTACTTC. As protein: CASSLGARDRSTSVAETQYF.

This clone appeared once. The chain joins TRBV7-2 to TRBJ1-6; 7 nucleotides match TRBD1. Germline V gene sequence: CDR1 SGHTA, CDR2 FQGNSA. V lost 2 bases, J lost 7 bases, and 2 bases stayed unmatched. CDR3 length equals 14 residues. The CDR3 is CASSLLQGNSPLHF. CDR3 DNA: TGTGCCAGCAGCTTACTACAGGGGAATTCACCCCTCCACTTT.

This chain connects TRBV28 to TRBJ2-7, with 9 bases lining up with TRBD1. This CDR3 has 15 residues. In germline, CDR1 is MDHEN, CDR2 SYDVKM. The ends lost 2 bases at V and 3 bases at J; junction bases unmatched: 5. The CDR3 DNA sequence: TGTGCCAGCAGTTTACCTGGGACAGGGTTCTACGAGCAGTACTTC. This gives the protein CASSLPGTGFYEQYF.

This chain links TRBV5-1 with TRBJ2-7; the match to TRBD2 covers 12 bases. CDR1 is SGHRS and CDR2 is YFSETQ in the germline V gene. This CDR3 is 16 amino acids long. The junction had 11 bases not matched to a gene; V was cut back by 4 bases and J by 6 bases. DNA of the CDR3: TGCGCCAGCAGCGCCCCACTAGCGGGGGGACGGTCCGAGCAGTACTTC. Translation: CASSAPLAGGRSEQYF. The full variable domain, in which reference TRBV5-1 and TRBJ2-7 provide the parts outside the CDR3, is KAGVTQTPRYLIKTRGQQVTLSCSPISGHRSVSWYQQTPGQGLQFLFEYFSETQRNKGNFPGRFSGRQFSNSRSEMNVSTLELGDSALYLCASSAPLAGGRSEQYFGPGTRLTVT.

The chain joins TRBV12-3 or TRBV12-4 to TRBJ2-7; no clear D. This CDR3 contains 13 residues. Trimming shortened V by 8 bases and J by 3 bases, and 14 bases separated the two germline ends. CDR3 nucleotides: TGTGCCAGCCTGATGGGCGTCGGCTACGAGCAGTACTTC. Translation: CASLMGVGYEQYF.

The V gene is TRBV5-1, the J gene TRBJ2-1; possible D gene TRBD1, 5 bases. The CDR3 totals 13 residues. The germline V gene encodes CDR1 SGHRS and CDR2 YFSETQ. Trimming took off 4 bases at V and 5 bases at J, with 10 bases between the two ends. The CDR3 is CASSLQTDNEQFF. The CDR3 DNA follows: TGCGCCAGCAGCCTCCAGACAGACAATGAGCAGTTCTTC.

This clone was seen only a few times. Here the CDR3 DNA reads TGCGCCAGCAGCCGCATTGCATCGGGCTCCTACGAGCAGTACTTC. It codes for CASSRIASGSYEQYF. The chain is built from TRBV4-1 and TRBJ2-7; no reliable D call. The length of the CDR3 is 15 residues. The V gene's germline CDR1 is MGHRA and CDR2 YSYEKL. V lost 4 bases and J 0 bases, leaving 13 bases between the germline ends.

The V call is TRBV5-1, the J call TRBJ1-5; no clear D. The CDR3 sequence is 13 residues long. Trimming removed 4 bases from V and 5 bases from J, with 10 bases in between. Germline V CDR1 and CDR2: SGHRS, YFSETQ. CDR3 DNA sequence: TGCGCCAGCAGCCAATTTATAGATCAGCCCCAGCATTTT. This encodes CASSQFIDQPQHF.

V gene TRBV7-6 combines with J gene TRBJ1-5; TRBD1 matches 8 bases. J gave up 2 bases and V 5 bases, and 5 bases lay outside the gene matches. The CDR3 consists of 15 residues. Germline CDR1 is SGHVS and CDR2 is FNYEAQ. CDR3 coding DNA: TGTGCCAGCAGCCGTACAGGGGGAGGCAATCAGCCCCAGCATTTT. Protein: CASSRTGGGNQPQHF. Together with reference TRBV7-6 and TRBJ1-5, the CDR3 gives the full variable domain: GAGVSQSPRYKVTKRGQDVALRCDPISGHVSLYWYRQALGQGPEFLTYFNYEAQQDKSGLPNDRFSAERPEGSISTLTIQRTEQRDSAMYRCASSRTGGGNQPQHFGDGTRLSIL.

The rearrangement links TRBV6-2 or TRBV6-3 to TRBJ2-5; tentatively, D is TRBD1 (6 bases). CDR3 size: 14 residues. V shed 5 bases and J shed 4 bases, with 14 bases lying between them. Germline CDR1 is MNHEY and CDR2 is SVGEGT. The CDR3 DNA is TGTGCCAGCAGTGCCCACAGGGAACGAGAGACCCAGTACTTC. It yields the protein CASSAHRERETQYF.

The chain links TRBV6-6 to TRBJ2-5, with D maybe TRBD2 (5 bases). The CDR3 covers 14 residues. Germline CDR1 reads MNHNY; CDR2 reads SVGAGI (reference sequence). The ends were cut back, 0 bases at V and 2 bases at J, with 7 bases in the middle. CDR3 residues: CASSYSGDQETQYF. The CDR3 nucleotides are TGTGCCAGCAGTTACTCCGGGGATCAAGAGACCCAGTACTTC.

This clone was found once. The gene calls are TRBV28 and TRBJ2-1, with D perhaps matching TRBD2 (5 bases). V lost 5 bases, J lost 5 bases, and 13 bases lay in between. Germline V gene data show CDR1 as MDHEN and CDR2 as SYDVKM. This CDR3 has 14 residues. CDR3 amino acids: CASSRPSGNNEQFF. The CDR3 DNA reads TGTGCCAGCAGTCGCCCCAGCGGCAACAATGAGCAGTTCTTC.

This chain joins TRBV5-5 and TRBJ2-1, with 7 positions matching TRBD2. The CDR3 contains 14 residues. V dropped 2 bases and J dropped 2; count of bases not matched to a gene: 1. Per the germline V gene, CDR1 is SGHKS and CDR2 is YYEKEE (reference sequence). CDR3: CASSFGTTYNEQFF. The CDR3, as DNA: TGTGCCAGCAGCTTCGGGACTACCTACAATGAGCAGTTCTTC.

The gene calls are TRBV7-6 and TRBJ2-5; perhaps TRBD1 as D (5 bases). V lost 5 bases and J lost 5, with 15 bases in between. The V gene's germline CDR1 is SGHVS and CDR2 FNYEAQ. There are 14 residues in the CDR3. The CDR3 region is CASSPRQFGETQYF. The DNA for the CDR3 is TGTGCCAGCAGCCCCCGACAGTTCGGGGAGACCCAGTACTTC.

The chain joins TRBV28 to TRBJ1-5, with a weak D call TRBD1 (6 bases). Germline CDR1 is MDHEN and CDR2 is SYDVKM. The CDR3 length is 15 residues. Trimming took off 6 bases at V and 4 bases at J, with 16 bases between the two ends. The CDR3 is CASRGTPRGNQPQHF. As DNA, the CDR3 is TGTGCCAGCAGGGGGACCCCTAGGGGGAATCAGCCCCAGCATTTT.